Presented here are 19 T cell receptor beta chains from one specimen sequenced in a study of cytomegalovirus exposure and HLA in healthy donors. PCR was performed using 60 Vbeta and 13 Jbeta primers. Clones were sequenced by immunoSEQ multiplex PCR, and TCRdb holds only the in-frame ones, with some missing. The sample holds about 130,000 clones, about 73% seen once. The sequenced sample consisted of PBMCs. The receptors were gathered from a woman between 45 and 60 years old in good health and CMV-seropositive.

V gene TRBV11-2 combines with J gene TRBJ2-3; 9 bases map to TRBD2. Per germline, CDR1 SGHAT and CDR2 FQNNGV. After removal of 5 bases from V and 4 bases from J, the junction contained 10 bases not matched to a gene. This CDR3 is built from 16 residues. The CDR3 coding sequence is TGTGCCAGCAGCCCCTCCTGGGCGGGGGGGCCAGATACGCAGTATTTT. It is translated as CASSPSWAGGPDTQYF. The complete variable domain, with remaining parts taken from reference TRBV11-2 and TRBJ2-3, reads EAGVAQSPRYKIIEKRQSVAFWCNPISGHATLYWYQQILGQGPKLLIQFQNNGVVDDSQLPKDRFSAERLKGVDSTLKIQPAKLEDSAVYLCASSPSWAGGPDTQYFGPGTRLTVL.

The chain joins TRBV5-1 to TRBJ2-5; TRBD2 matches 8 bases. The CDR3 is 15 residues long. Germline loops: CDR1 SGHRS, CDR2 YFSETQ. With 0 bases clipped from V and 2 bases from J, the junction kept 3 bases outside the gene matches. The CDR3 protein is CASSLVSSGQETQYF. In DNA form, the CDR3 reads TGCGCCAGCAGCTTGGTGTCTAGCGGGCAAGAGACCCAGTACTTC.

V usage is TRBV9 and J usage is TRBJ1-2; 7 bases line up with TRBD1. CDR1 is SGDLS and CDR2 is YYNGEE in the germline V gene. CDR3 length equals 13 residues. After removal of 5 bases from V and 7 bases from J, the junction contained 8 bases not matched to a gene. CDR3 amino acids: CASRSTGVAGYTF. Here the CDR3 DNA reads TGTGCCAGCAGAAGTACAGGGGTGGCTGGCTACACCTTC.

The gene calls are TRBV10-3 and TRBJ2-5, with 11 bases matching TRBD2. Germline V CDR1 and CDR2: ENHRY, SYGVKD. The CDR3 is 14 amino acids. The V gene end was trimmed by 6 bases and the J gene end by 1 base; junction bases not matched to a gene: 1. The CDR3 DNA sequence: TGTGCCATCAGGGGGACTAGCGGCCAAGAGACCCAGTACTTC. Its translation is CAIRGTSGQETQYF.

With respect to this clone: Within the sample, other DNA sequences also encode this same CDR3. The CDR3 nucleotides are TGTGCCAGCAGTGAAACGGGCTACGAGCAGTACTTC. It translates to CASSETGYEQYF. The V and J genes are TRBV2 and TRBJ2-7, with D unresolved. This CDR3 region has 12 residues. V was cut by 2 bases and J by 3 bases, with 5 bases left in between. The germline CDR1 and CDR2 sequences are SNHLY and FYNNEI.

This clone was counted a single time. The chain is built from TRBV11-2 and TRBJ2-5; TRBD2 is a possible D gene (6 bases). Trimming took off 5 bases at V and 2 bases at J, with 15 bases between the two ends. The CDR3 extends over 15 amino acids. Germline V gives CDR1 SGHAT, CDR2 FQNNGV. The CDR3 reads CASSLSAGSQETQYF. DNA for the CDR3: TGTGCCAGCAGCCTTTCTGCGGGGAGTCAAGAGACCCAGTACTTC.

CDR3 sequence: CASSYSPGNPYEQYF. The CDR3 DNA follows: TGTGCCAGCAGTTACAGTCCAGGGAACCCCTACGAGCAGTACTTC. The chain carries TRBV6-5 and TRBJ2-5; weak D call: TRBD1 (5 bases). The J call may be incorrect, as the DNA end agrees better with TRBJ2-7. This CDR3 has 15 residues. Germline-derived CDR1 and CDR2 are MNHEY and SVGAGI.

The genes are TRBV5-1 and TRBJ2-1; 10 bases line up with TRBD2. Unmatched junction bases numbered 4, after V lost 1 base and J lost 6 bases. This CDR3 comprises 15 residues. Germline CDR1 SGHRS, CDR2 YFSETQ. Here the CDR3 reads CASSLSGGAVNEQFF. DNA for the CDR3: TGCGCCAGCAGCTTGAGCGGGGGGGCGGTCAATGAGCAGTTCTTC.

The rearrangement links TRBV5-1 to TRBJ1-2; D is ambiguous. The CDR3 is 13 amino acids. Germline V CDR1 and CDR2: SGHRS, YFSETQ. Between the trimmed V and J ends, which lost 4 bases and 3 bases, there was a span of 10 bases. The CDR3 sequence: CASSPERDYGYTF. CDR3 coding DNA: TGCGCCAGCAGCCCTGAGCGGGACTATGGCTACACCTTC.

The chain couples TRBV10-3 to TRBJ2-7; D is unresolved. This CDR3 contains 13 residues. The V end was cut by 0 bases, the J end by 1 base, with 4 bases between. CDR1 and CDR2 from the germline V gene are ENHRY and SYGVKD. CDR3 bases: TGTGCCATCAGTGAGTCGAGGTCCTACGAGCAGTACTTC. Its protein product is CAISESRSYEQYF.

The chain recombines TRBV19 with TRBJ2-7; maybe TRBD1 (5 bases). This CDR3 is built from 14 residues. Trimming shortened V by 3 bases and J by 3 bases, and 12 bases separated the two germline ends. Germline-derived CDR1 and CDR2 are LNHDA and SQIVND (reference sequence). CDR3 bases: TGTGCCAGTAGTATCTCAGGGTTTGACTACGAGCAGTACTTC. As protein: CASSISGFDYEQYF.

V usage is TRBV7-2 and J usage is TRBJ2-3; TRBD2 agrees at 7 bases. The V gene end was trimmed by 2 bases and the J gene end by 7 bases; junction bases not matched to a gene: 9. The germline gives CDR1 SGHTA, CDR2 FQGNSA. This CDR3 spans 15 amino acids. The CDR3 loop reads CASSLSSGGEHTQYF. CDR3 coding DNA: TGTGCCAGCAGCTTATCTTCGGGGGGAGAACATACGCAGTATTTT. Based on the CDR3 plus reference TRBV7-2 and TRBJ2-3, the full variable domain is GAGVSQSPSNKVTEKGKDVELRCDPISGHTALYWYRQSLGQGLEFLIYFQGNSAPDKSGLPSDRFSAERTGGSVSTLTIQRTQQEDSAVYLCASSLSSGGEHTQYFGPGTRLTVL.

The rearrangement uses TRBV30 and TRBJ2-2; 7 bases are shared with TRBD1. Germline CDR1 GTSNPN, CDR2 SVGIG (reference sequence). The length of the CDR3 is 16 residues. V shed 4 bases and J 4 bases; nucleotides not matched to a gene: 12. The CDR3 bases are TGTGCCTGGATGCCGTTTATGGACAGGTCCACCGGGGAGCTGTTTTTT. Translating gives CAWMPFMDRSTGELFF.

The V call is TRBV5-4, the J call TRBJ1-2, with a tentative D call TRBD1 (6 bases). The germline V gene has CDR1 SGHNT and CDR2 YYREEE (reference sequence). The CDR3 consists of 15 residues. Trimming cost V 4 bases and J 2 bases, with 15 bases left between them. The CDR3 loop reads CASSDPGQPNYGYTF. The CDR3 DNA sequence: TGTGCCAGCAGCGATCCGGGACAACCCAACTATGGCTACACCTTC. The full variable domain, its missing parts supplied by reference TRBV5-4 and TRBJ1-2, is ETGVTQSPTHLIKTRGQQVTLRCSSQSGHNTVSWYQQALGQGPQFIFQYYREEENGRGNFPPRFSGLQFPNYSSELNVNALELDDSALYLCASSDPGQPNYGYTFGSGTRLTVV.

The chain joins TRBV10-1 to TRBJ2-5, with TRBD1 as a possible D gene (6 bases). Germline lookup yields CDR1 WNHNN and CDR2 SYGVQD (reference sequence). The CDR3 runs 14 residues. The V end was cut by 4 bases, the J end by 3 bases, with 12 bases between. The CDR3 loop reads CASSAAGQKETQYF. In DNA form, the CDR3 reads TGCGCCAGCAGTGCCGCCGGACAGAAAGAGACCCAGTACTTC.

The chain joins TRBV27 to TRBJ2-7; D might be TRBD1 (5 bases). Looked up from germline, CDR1 is MNHEY and CDR2 is SMNVEV (reference sequence). This CDR3 is 14 amino acids long. The V and J ends lost 1 base and 1 base respectively, with 8 bases between them. The CDR3 DNA is TGTGCCAGCAGTTTATTCGACAGTTCCTACGAGCAGTACTTC. Protein: CASSLFDSSYEQYF.

J is TRBJ2-2 and V is TRBV7-2; D gene unclear. Deletions cut 2 bases from V and 7 bases from J, with 8 bases between. CDR1 and CDR2 from the germline V gene are SGHTA and FQGNSA. The CDR3 is 13 residues long. Here the CDR3 reads CASSLKVGGELFF. The CDR3 region has the DNA TGTGCCAGCAGCTTAAAAGTCGGCGGGGAGCTGTTTTTT.

In its sample, this clone was seen once. The chain couples TRBV28 to TRBJ2-5, with 10 bases aligning to TRBD1. This CDR3 comprises 14 residues. V dropped 7 bases and J dropped 4; count of bases not matched to a gene: 6. CDR1 is MDHEN and CDR2 is SYDVKM in the germline V gene. Written as DNA, the CDR3 is TGTGCCAGCACCCGGGGACAGGGGAGAGAGACCCAGTACTTC. The encoded protein is CASTRGQGRETQYF.

CDR3 in DNA: TGTGCCAGCAGCCGGGACAGCGGGTTGAGGGTGTATGGCTACACCTTC. The encoded protein is CASSRDSGLRVYGYTF. The chain is built from TRBV6-6 and TRBJ1-2; 7 nucleotides match TRBD1. The CDR3 has 16 amino acids. V lost 6 bases to trimming and J lost 5 bases; unmatched junction nucleotides: 15. Germline V gene lookup returns CDR1 MNHNY and CDR2 SVGAGI (reference sequence).